This T cell receptor beta chain came from a study of tumor and adjacent non-tumor tissue in lung cancer. General study results and limits: Compared with tumor, normal lung showed significantly lower TCR diversity.

In regard to this clonotype: Its antigen is still unknown.

The library came from three nested PCR rounds adapted from ARM-PCR protocols. TCRdb reprocessed the multiplex PCR reads via MiXCR and lists one record per CDR3 protein. The sample has 60,000 or so distinct CDR3 sequences, 61% seen once; the top ten hold around 29%. No cell sorting was done before RNA was extracted from the tissue. More than 3 cm separated this lung sample from the edge of the tumor. V was trimmed by 7 bases and J by 5 bases, leaving 13 bases between them. Germline V gene sequence: CDR1 SGHAT, CDR2 FQNNGV. The CDR3 covers 13 residues. The rearrangement uses TRBV11-2 and TRBJ2-3; the D is unclear. Material for sequencing was distant non-tumor lung tissue. The TCR was taken from a man aged 65 to 85 with non-small cell lung cancer. CDR3 loop: CASTPVWIDTQYF. In DNA form, the CDR3 reads TGTGCCAGCACTCCTGTGTGGATAGATACGCAGTATTTT.